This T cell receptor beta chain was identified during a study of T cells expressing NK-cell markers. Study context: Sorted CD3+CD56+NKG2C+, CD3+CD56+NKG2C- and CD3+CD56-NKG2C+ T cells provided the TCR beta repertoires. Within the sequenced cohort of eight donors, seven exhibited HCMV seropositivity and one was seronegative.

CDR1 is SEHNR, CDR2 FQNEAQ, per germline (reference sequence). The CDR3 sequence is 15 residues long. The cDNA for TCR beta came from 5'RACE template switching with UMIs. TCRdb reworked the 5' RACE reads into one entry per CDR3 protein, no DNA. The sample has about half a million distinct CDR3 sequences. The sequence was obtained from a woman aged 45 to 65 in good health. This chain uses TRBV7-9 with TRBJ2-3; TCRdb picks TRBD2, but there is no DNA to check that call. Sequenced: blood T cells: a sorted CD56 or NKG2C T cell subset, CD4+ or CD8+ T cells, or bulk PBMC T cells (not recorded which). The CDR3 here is CANTARAGNTDTQYF.